The rows below give T cell receptor beta chains drawn from one sample of a study of blood T cell repertoires in COVID-19. Only in-frame clones appear in the TCRdb table, and some are missing; sequencing was by immunoSEQ multiplex PCR. The table includes about 250,000 clones, about nine tenths detected once. Sequencing input: PBMCs or T cells enriched from blood (not recorded which). The receptors come from a woman in her twenties or thirties with acute COVID-19. The CDR3 runs from the conserved cysteine through the conserved F or W. Fields, in order: CDR3 length, clone size, J gene, V gene, D gene, CDR3 DNA, CDR3 protein. The D gene is left open where the match is weak. Only some rows state a clone size, as once, few, many or a class for expanded clones.

cdr3_length: 16
clone_size: .
j_call: TRBJ1-3
v_call: TRBV7-2
d_call: .
cdr3_nt: TGTGCCAGCAGCCTTAACGGGGGGAGCTCTGGAAACACCATATATTTT
cdr3_aa: CASSLNGGSSGNTIYF

cdr3_length: 13
clone_size: .
j_call: TRBJ1-5
v_call: TRBV30
d_call: .
cdr3_nt: TGTGCCTGGACAACAGATAGCAATCAGCCCCAGCATTTT
cdr3_aa: CAWTTDSNQPQHF

cdr3_length: 14
clone_size: .
j_call: TRBJ2-5
v_call: TRBV11-2
d_call: .
cdr3_nt: TGTGCCAGCAGCTTGGACCTAGCCGGAGAGACCCAGTACTTC
cdr3_aa: CASSLDLAGETQYF

cdr3_length: 15
clone_size: .
j_call: TRBJ2-7
v_call: TRBV13
d_call: TRBD2
cdr3_nt: TGTGCCAGCAGCTTCATAGCGGGGGGAGCCTACGAGCAGTACTTC
cdr3_aa: CASSFIAGGAYEQYF

cdr3_length: 18
clone_size: once
j_call: TRBJ2-3
v_call: TRBV3-1/TRBV3-2
d_call: TRBD2
cdr3_nt: TGTGCCAGCAGCCAAGATCTTGATTTAGCGGGGCGCACAGATACGCAGTATTTT
cdr3_aa: CASSQDLDLAGRTDTQYF

cdr3_length: 12
clone_size: .
j_call: TRBJ1-1
v_call: TRBV6-5
d_call: TRBD1
cdr3_nt: TGTGCCAGCAGTCGGGCACAGGGGGAAGCTTTCTTT
cdr3_aa: CASSRAQGEAFF

cdr3_length: 15
clone_size: .
j_call: TRBJ1-3
v_call: TRBV10-3
d_call: .
cdr3_nt: TGTGCCATCAGTGCTCCCGGAGAACTTGGAAACACCATATATTTT
cdr3_aa: CAISAPGELGNTIYF

cdr3_length: 13
clone_size: .
j_call: TRBJ1-2
v_call: TRBV15
d_call: TRBD1
cdr3_nt: TGTGCCACCAGCTTGACAGGGGAGTATGGCTACACCTTC
cdr3_aa: CATSLTGEYGYTF

cdr3_length: 13
clone_size: .
j_call: TRBJ2-7
v_call: TRBV10-2
d_call: TRBD1
cdr3_nt: TGCGCCATCGGGACAGGGAAACATGACGAGCAGTACTTC
cdr3_aa: CAIGTGKHDEQYF

cdr3_length: 12
clone_size: .
j_call: TRBJ1-1
v_call: TRBV29-1
d_call: .
cdr3_nt: TGCAGCGCCTATGAGGGATACACTGAAGCTTTCTTT
cdr3_aa: CSAYEGYTEAFF

cdr3_length: 12
clone_size: .
j_call: TRBJ1-2
v_call: TRBV2
d_call: .
cdr3_nt: TGTGCCAGCGCCAGACAGGCATATGGCTACACCTTC
cdr3_aa: CASARQAYGYTF

cdr3_length: 14
clone_size: few
j_call: TRBJ1-5
v_call: TRBV30
d_call: .
cdr3_nt: TGTGCCTGGAGTCCGGGAGCTGGGGATCAGCCCCAGCATTTT
cdr3_aa: CAWSPGAGDQPQHF

cdr3_length: 13
clone_size: once
j_call: TRBJ2-1
v_call: TRBV12-3/TRBV12-4
d_call: .
cdr3_nt: TGTGCCAGCGGTCGGAGCTCCTACAATGAGCAGTTCTTC
cdr3_aa: CASGRSSYNEQFF

cdr3_length: 15
clone_size: .
j_call: TRBJ2-1
v_call: TRBV27
d_call: TRBD2
cdr3_nt: TGTGCCAGCAGTTTACGCGGGGGTGGCTACAATGAGCAGTTCTTC
cdr3_aa: CASSLRGGGYNEQFF

cdr3_length: 15
clone_size: .
j_call: TRBJ2-7
v_call: TRBV7-2
d_call: .
cdr3_nt: TGTGCCAGCAGCTTGGGACATGGACTCAGCTACGAGCAGTACTTC
cdr3_aa: CASSLGHGLSYEQYF

cdr3_length: 15
clone_size: .
j_call: TRBJ1-1
v_call: TRBV5-1
d_call: .
cdr3_nt: TGCGCCAGCAGCCCTAGGGAGGGTAGTGGAACTGAAGCTTTCTTT
cdr3_aa: CASSPREGSGTEAFF

cdr3_length: 15
clone_size: .
j_call: TRBJ2-2
v_call: TRBV5-6
d_call: TRBD2
cdr3_nt: TGTGCCAGCAGCATAATCGGGGGGGCGAGCAGGGAGCTGTTTTTT
cdr3_aa: CASSIIGGASRELFF

cdr3_length: 13
clone_size: .
j_call: TRBJ1-2
v_call: TRBV3-1/TRBV3-2
d_call: .
cdr3_nt: TGTGCCAGCAGCCAAGTGGAGGGGTCTGGCTACACCTTC
cdr3_aa: CASSQVEGSGYTF

cdr3_length: 14
clone_size: .
j_call: TRBJ1-5
v_call: TRBV6-5
d_call: TRBD1
cdr3_nt: TGTGCCAGCAGAAGGACAGGGGGCAATCAGCCCCAGCATTTT
cdr3_aa: CASRRTGGNQPQHF

cdr3_length: 15
clone_size: .
j_call: TRBJ1-2
v_call: TRBV5-1
d_call: TRBD1
cdr3_nt: TGCGCCAGCAGCTTGGCCGGGACAGGGACGGATGGCTACACCTTC
cdr3_aa: CASSLAGTGTDGYTF

cdr3_length: 14
clone_size: .
j_call: TRBJ2-2
v_call: TRBV25-1
d_call: .
cdr3_nt: TGTGCCAGCATGGCAGCGGTCCACACCGGGGAGCTGTTTTTT
cdr3_aa: CASMAAVHTGELFF

cdr3_length: 14
clone_size: .
j_call: TRBJ1-1
v_call: TRBV7-8
d_call: .
cdr3_nt: TGTGCCAGCAGCTTAACCTCGGACAGAGCTGAAGCTTTCTTT
cdr3_aa: CASSLTSDRAEAFF

cdr3_length: 15
clone_size: .
j_call: TRBJ1-2
v_call: TRBV11-2
d_call: .
cdr3_nt: TGTGCCAGCAGCTTTACAGGCGGGACGGACTATGGCTACACCTTC
cdr3_aa: CASSFTGGTDYGYTF

cdr3_length: 12
clone_size: .
j_call: TRBJ1-1
v_call: TRBV29-1
d_call: .
cdr3_nt: TGCAGCGTTGAATACCCCCAGGGTGAAGCTTTCTTT
cdr3_aa: CSVEYPQGEAFF

cdr3_length: 15
clone_size: .
j_call: TRBJ1-5
v_call: TRBV7-8
d_call: .
cdr3_nt: TGTGCCAGCAGCCGGGACCCCCGGGAGGATCAGCCCCAGCATTTT
cdr3_aa: CASSRDPREDQPQHF

cdr3_length: 14
clone_size: .
j_call: TRBJ1-5
v_call: TRBV6-5
d_call: .
cdr3_nt: TGTGCCACCGACTCGGGGTTTAGCAATCAGCCCCAGCATTTT
cdr3_aa: CATDSGFSNQPQHF

cdr3_length: 15
clone_size: .
j_call: TRBJ1-1
v_call: TRBV6-5
d_call: .
cdr3_nt: TGTGCCAGCAGCTCCTCTCGGGGAGGGGGCACTGAAGCTTTCTTT
cdr3_aa: CASSSSRGGGTEAFF

cdr3_length: 15
clone_size: .
j_call: TRBJ1-2
v_call: TRBV6-5
d_call: TRBD1
cdr3_nt: TGTGCCAGCAGTTACAGGGACAGGCCCCACTATGGCTACACCTTC
cdr3_aa: CASSYRDRPHYGYTF

cdr3_length: 14
clone_size: .
j_call: TRBJ2-5
v_call: TRBV5-1
d_call: .
cdr3_nt: TGCGCCAGCAGCCCCCTAGGGGGTCAAGAGACCCAGTACTTC
cdr3_aa: CASSPLGGQETQYF

cdr3_length: 18
clone_size: .
j_call: TRBJ1-6
v_call: TRBV6-6
d_call: TRBD1
cdr3_nt: TGTGCCAGCAGTCCGTCCGGGACAGAAAGCTCCTATAATTCACCCCTCCACTTT
cdr3_aa: CASSPSGTESSYNSPLHF

cdr3_length: 15
clone_size: .
j_call: TRBJ2-7
v_call: TRBV10-3
d_call: TRBD1
cdr3_nt: TGTGCCATCAACGCTCCGGGACAGGGTGTGTACGAGCAGTACTTC
cdr3_aa: CAINAPGQGVYEQYF

cdr3_length: 14
clone_size: .
j_call: TRBJ1-1
v_call: TRBV4-1
d_call: .
cdr3_nt: TGCGCCAGCAGCCCCCAGGCGGGGAACACTGAAGCTTTCTTT
cdr3_aa: CASSPQAGNTEAFF

cdr3_length: 15
clone_size: once
j_call: TRBJ2-7
v_call: TRBV9
d_call: .
cdr3_nt: TGTGCCAGCAGCGTAGGGCCAGGCATCTCCTACGAGCAGTACTTC
cdr3_aa: CASSVGPGISYEQYF

cdr3_length: 15
clone_size: .
j_call: TRBJ1-1
v_call: TRBV5-6
d_call: TRBD1
cdr3_nt: TGTGCCAGCAGCCAGGGACAGGTTATGAACACTGAAGCTTTCTTT
cdr3_aa: CASSQGQVMNTEAFF

cdr3_length: 15
clone_size: .
j_call: TRBJ1-5
v_call: TRBV5-6
d_call: .
cdr3_nt: TGTGCCAGCAGCCGGGGCGGGGCCCCTTCAGAGCCCCAGCATTTT
cdr3_aa: CASSRGGAPSEPQHF

cdr3_length: 14
clone_size: .
j_call: TRBJ1-4
v_call: TRBV29-1
d_call: .
cdr3_nt: TGCAGCGCCCGGACGGGACTAACTAATGAAAAACTGTTTTTT
cdr3_aa: CSARTGLTNEKLFF

cdr3_length: 14
clone_size: once
j_call: TRBJ1-2
v_call: TRBV10-3
d_call: TRBD1
cdr3_nt: TGTGCCATCAGTCTCGGACAGGCTTTGGATGGCTACACCTTC
cdr3_aa: CAISLGQALDGYTF

cdr3_length: 13
clone_size: .
j_call: TRBJ1-2
v_call: TRBV23-1
d_call: .
cdr3_nt: TGCGCCAGCAGTCAATCGAAGGGGATGGGCTACACCTTC
cdr3_aa: CASSQSKGMGYTF

cdr3_length: 14
clone_size: .
j_call: TRBJ2-7
v_call: TRBV6-5
d_call: .
cdr3_nt: TGTGCCAGCAGTTACTCCCGGGGGAACTACGAGCAGTACTTC
cdr3_aa: CASSYSRGNYEQYF

cdr3_length: 13
clone_size: .
j_call: TRBJ1-1
v_call: TRBV29-1
d_call: .
cdr3_nt: TGCAGCGTACTAGCCGGGGGGCCCGCTGAAGCTTTCTTT
cdr3_aa: CSVLAGGPAEAFF

cdr3_length: 15
clone_size: .
j_call: TRBJ1-4
v_call: TRBV7-8
d_call: TRBD1
cdr3_nt: TGTGCCAGCAGCTCCCGGGACAGGGGGCAGGAAAAACTGTTTTTT
cdr3_aa: CASSSRDRGQEKLFF

cdr3_length: 14
clone_size: .
j_call: TRBJ1-2
v_call: TRBV9
d_call: .
cdr3_nt: TGTGCCAGCAGCCCCCAACCAGCTAACTATGGCTACACCTTC
cdr3_aa: CASSPQPANYGYTF

cdr3_length: 12
clone_size: .
j_call: TRBJ2-3
v_call: TRBV12-3/TRBV12-4
d_call: .
cdr3_nt: TGTGCCAGCAGTTTTGGAGGAGATACGCAGTATTTT
cdr3_aa: CASSFGGDTQYF

cdr3_length: 15
clone_size: .
j_call: TRBJ1-6
v_call: TRBV7-9
d_call: .
cdr3_nt: TGTGCCAGCAGCTTAGTGCAGGGGAGCAGTTCACCCCTCCACTTT
cdr3_aa: CASSLVQGSSSPLHF

cdr3_length: 16
clone_size: .
j_call: TRBJ2-2
v_call: TRBV7-3
d_call: .
cdr3_nt: TGTGCCAGCAGCTTAGGCCCAACGTTAAACACCGGGGAGCTGTTTTTT
cdr3_aa: CASSLGPTLNTGELFF

cdr3_length: 12
clone_size: .
j_call: TRBJ2-7
v_call: TRBV6-2/TRBV6-3
d_call: TRBD1
cdr3_nt: TGTGCCAGCAGTTGGGAGACAGGGCTTCAGTACTTC
cdr3_aa: CASSWETGLQYF

cdr3_length: 14
clone_size: .
j_call: TRBJ1-5
v_call: TRBV19
d_call: TRBD1
cdr3_nt: TGTGCCAGTAGTATGAGGCAGGGGGACCAGCCCCAGCATTTT
cdr3_aa: CASSMRQGDQPQHF

cdr3_length: 14
clone_size: .
j_call: TRBJ1-5
v_call: TRBV10-3
d_call: .
cdr3_nt: TGTGCCATCAGTGAAGAGGTTAGCAATCAGCCCCAGCATTTT
cdr3_aa: CAISEEVSNQPQHF

cdr3_length: 13
clone_size: .
j_call: TRBJ1-4
v_call: TRBV30
d_call: TRBD1
cdr3_nt: TGTGCCTGGAGGGACAGGGGGAGCGAAAAACTGTTTTTT
cdr3_aa: CAWRDRGSEKLFF

cdr3_length: 14
clone_size: .
j_call: TRBJ1-5
v_call: TRBV19
d_call: TRBD1
cdr3_nt: TGTGCCAGCTGGGGACAGGGTGGCAATCAGCCCCAGCATTTT
cdr3_aa: CASWGQGGNQPQHF